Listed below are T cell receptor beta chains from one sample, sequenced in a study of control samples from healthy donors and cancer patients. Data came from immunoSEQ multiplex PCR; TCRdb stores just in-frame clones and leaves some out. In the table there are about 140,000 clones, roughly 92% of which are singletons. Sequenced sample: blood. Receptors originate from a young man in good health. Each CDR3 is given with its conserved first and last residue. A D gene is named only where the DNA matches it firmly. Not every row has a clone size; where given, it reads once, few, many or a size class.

TGTGCCAGTAGTATAGCCCGCGGACAGGGGCATACTGAAGCTTTCTTT,CASSIARGQGHTEAFF,TRBV19,-,TRBD1,TRBJ1-1
TGTGCCAGCAGTGAAACAGGGTTAGGCAATCAGCCCCAGCATTTT,CASSETGLGNQPQHF,TRBV2,-,-,TRBJ1-5
TGTGCCAGCAGCCAATTACGGGCGGGAGTAGGGTACAATGAGCAGTTCTTC,CASSQLRAGVGYNEQFF,TRBV14,-,TRBD2,TRBJ2-1
TGTGCCAGCAGTTACCGCCCTCAGAAGAACACCGGGGAGCTGTTTTTT,CASSYRPQKNTGELFF,TRBV6-5,-,-,TRBJ2-2
TGTGCCAGCAGTGAAGGGGAGAGCAATCAGCCCCAGCATTTT,CASSEGESNQPQHF,TRBV6-1,few,-,TRBJ1-5
TGTGCCAGCAGCTTAGCCGTTGGACTAGCGTTTTCCAAAAACATTCAGTACTTC,CASSLAVGLAFSKNIQYF,TRBV11-3,-,TRBD2,TRBJ2-4
TGCGCCAGCAGTGAGTTTAAGGGACCATACAATGAGCAGTTCTTC,CASSEFKGPYNEQFF,TRBV10-1,-,-,TRBJ2-1
TGTGCCAGCAGTTTATTTGACAGCACTGAAGCTTTCTTT,CASSLFDSTEAFF,TRBV28,-,-,TRBJ1-1
TGTGCCAGCAGAGGCGGGGCTCGCTCCTACGAGCAGTACTTC,CASRGGARSYEQYF,TRBV5-5,-,-,TRBJ2-7
TGTGCCAGCAGTGAGGGGAGGCAGGGGTCACCCCTCCACTTT,CASSEGRQGSPLHF,TRBV2,-,-,TRBJ1-6
TGCGCCAGCAGCCTGGACAACTCTATATACGAGCAGTACTTC,CASSLDNSIYEQYF,TRBV5-1,-,-,TRBJ2-7
TGTGCCACCAGTGAACCCGGGACAGGGCTTTTGAGCGGCTACACCTTC,CATSEPGTGLLSGYTF,TRBV24-1,-,TRBD1,TRBJ1-2
TGTGCCAGCAGCTCGGACAGGGGGGTCACCGGGGAGCTGTTTTTT,CASSSDRGVTGELFF,TRBV7-8,-,TRBD1,TRBJ2-2
TGCAGCGTTGATATGAACACTGAAGCTTTCTTT,CSVDMNTEAFF,TRBV29-1,-,-,TRBJ1-1
TGTGCCAGCAGTTTCCGGGGGGCGCCGAGTCAGCCCCAGCATTTT,CASSFRGAPSQPQHF,TRBV28,-,-,TRBJ1-5
TGTGCCAGTAGTATGGACTTGGCTCAGCCCCAGCATTTT,CASSMDLAQPQHF,TRBV19,few,-,TRBJ1-5
TGCAGTGTTCTAAGGGAAGAGACCCAGTACTTC,CSVLREETQYF,TRBV20-1,-,-,TRBJ2-5
TGTGCCAGCAGCGTAGGTGTAGCGGCGGGCACAGATACGCAGTATTTT,CASSVGVAAGTDTQYF,TRBV9,-,-,TRBJ2-3
TGCGCCAGCAGTGAGGACAGGGCAGGGGCCAACGTCCTGACTTTC,CASSEDRAGANVLTF,TRBV10-2,-,TRBD1,TRBJ2-6
TGTGCCAGTAGCGGGGACCGGGACAGGGGGCTCAATGAGCAGTTCTTC,CASSGDRDRGLNEQFF,TRBV19,-,TRBD1,TRBJ2-1
TGCGCCAGCAGCCAATCAAGGGACGGCGACTACGAGCAGTACTTC,CASSQSRDGDYEQYF,TRBV4-1,-,-,TRBJ2-7
TGTGCCAGCATGGGGGACCTCACCGGGGAGCTGTTTTTT,CASMGDLTGELFF,TRBV2,-,-,TRBJ2-2
TGCAGCGTTCGGTCGGGCAGTGCAACTAATGAAAAACTGTTTTTT,CSVRSGSATNEKLFF,TRBV29-1,-,-,TRBJ1-4
TGTGCCAGCAGCGTAGACAGACCCTCTGGAAACACCATATATTTT,CASSVDRPSGNTIYF,TRBV9,once,-,TRBJ1-3
TGTGCCAGTAGTATTGCGCCAGGCGGTGGCTACACCTTC,CASSIAPGGGYTF,TRBV19,-,-,TRBJ1-2
TGCGCCAGCAGCTTGGGAATAAGGACCCCACCCTTCGATGAGCAGTTCTTC,CASSLGIRTPPFDEQFF,TRBV5-1,-,-,TRBJ2-1
TGTGCCACCAGTGACGCCGGTCAAGAGACCCAGTACTTC,CATSDAGQETQYF,TRBV24-1,-,-,TRBJ2-5
TGTGCCAGTAGTTTAAAGACAGGTTCTTTAATTTCACCCCTCCACTTT,CASSLKTGSLISPLHF,TRBV19,-,-,TRBJ1-6
TGTGCCAGCAGTTACGGACTAGCGGGAGGAGTATACAATGAGCAGTTCTTC,CASSYGLAGGVYNEQFF,TRBV6-2/TRBV6-3,-,TRBD2,TRBJ2-1
TGTGCCAGCAGTCCGACATTCTACAATGAGCAGTTCTTC,CASSPTFYNEQFF,TRBV6-2/TRBV6-3,-,-,TRBJ2-1
TGTGCCAGCACCTTGACAGGGGACGGGACTGAAGCTTTCTTT,CASTLTGDGTEAFF,TRBV28,-,TRBD1,TRBJ1-1
TGTGCCAGCAGTTTGGTGACTAGCGGGATAAATGAGCAGTTCTTC,CASSLVTSGINEQFF,TRBV27,-,TRBD2,TRBJ2-1
TGTGCCAGCAGTCCCATGGGGGGATCCTACGAGCAGTACTTC,CASSPMGGSYEQYF,TRBV28,-,-,TRBJ2-7
TGTGCCAGCAGCTTATTTTCTCGGCGTGGGGGTGAAAAACTGTTTTTT,CASSLFSRRGGEKLFF,TRBV7-2,-,-,TRBJ1-4
TGTGCCAGCAGTGACTCCCAAGGGGCCAACGTCCTGACTTTC,CASSDSQGANVLTF,TRBV6-4,-,-,TRBJ2-6
TGTGCCAGTCCCGGGGCGTGGAACACTGAAGCTTTCTTT,CASPGAWNTEAFF,TRBV19,-,-,TRBJ1-1
TGTGCCACCGAGGTCGGGCGATCTGGCTACACCTTC,CATEVGRSGYTF,TRBV19,-,-,TRBJ1-2
TGCGCCAGCAGCTTGTGGCAGGGGAACACTGAAGCTTTCTTT,CASSLWQGNTEAFF,TRBV5-1,-,-,TRBJ1-1
TGTGCCAGCAGCCCGGGACTAGCGGGATTCACCGGGGAGCTGTTTTTT,CASSPGLAGFTGELFF,TRBV11-2,-,TRBD2,TRBJ2-2